What follows are 8 T cell receptor beta chains derived from one specimen sequenced in a study of blood T cells in healthy people across ages. A second about 6 to 11 cycle PCR used barcoded and J-beta primers. TCRdb reprocessed the 5' RACE reads with MiXCR, giving one entry per CDR3 protein. Of about 640,000 distinct CDR3 sequences in the sample, 58% are singletons; the top ten hold around 37%. Sequenced material: blood. The receptors derive from a man between 60 and 70 years old in good health.

This clonotype occurred a few times. The V call is TRBV2, the J call TRBJ2-1, with D perhaps TRBD1 or TRBD2 (6 bases each). Germline values: CDR1 SNHLY, CDR2 FYNNEI. This CDR3 contains 14 residues. The ends were cut back, 7 bases at V and 6 bases at J, with 16 bases in the middle. CDR3 nucleotide sequence: TGTGCCAGCATTCCGGGGGCCCAAACCAATGAGCAGTTCTTC. Protein sequence: CASIPGAQTNEQFF.

The chain carries TRBV20-1 and TRBJ2-5, with D uncertain. The germline V and J ends were trimmed by 6 bases and 6 bases, with 8 bases remaining between them. The CDR3 totals 10 residues. Per germline, CDR1 DFQATT and CDR2 SNEGSKA (reference sequence). The CDR3 loop is CSALRKTQYF. Here the CDR3 DNA reads TGCAGTGCACTAAGGAAGACCCAGTACTTC.

The V call is TRBV4-1, the J call TRBJ2-7; D unresolved. The CDR3 totals 11 residues. Trimming stripped 4 bases from V and 9 bases from J, with 10 bases between. CDR1 is MGHRA, CDR2 YSYEKL, per germline. The CDR3 nucleotides read TGCGCCAGCAGCCGAGGAGCCGGGCAGTACTTC. Amino acid sequence: CASSRGAGQYF.

The chain combines TRBV12-3 or TRBV12-4 with TRBJ2-7; 10 bases map to TRBD2. The CDR3 runs 15 residues. V lost 5 bases and J lost 0; bases outside the gene matches: 4. The CDR3 protein is CASSPQRGGSYEQYF. CDR3 in DNA: TGTGCCAGCAGTCCCCAGCGGGGGGGCTCCTACGAGCAGTACTTC.

This clonotype turned up a few times. The chain is built from TRBV28 and TRBJ2-5, with D uncertain. Trimming removed 7 bases from V and 3 bases from J, with 15 bases in between. Germline V gene sequence: CDR1 MDHEN, CDR2 SYDVKM. The CDR3 runs 14 residues. The CDR3 DNA reads TGTGCCAGCAACGCGGCCGGGCGGAAAGAGACCCAGTACTTC. Its protein is CASNAAGRKETQYF.

The chain is built from TRBV4-2 and TRBJ1-1; 9 bases are a match to TRBD1. CDR1 is LGHNA, CDR2 YNFKEQ, per germline. After removal of 3 bases from V and 0 bases from J, the junction contained 2 bases not matched to a gene. The CDR3 is made up of 15 amino acids. This chain's CDR3 is CASSQRTGVNTEAFF. In nucleotides, the CDR3 is TGTGCCAGCAGCCAGCGGACAGGGGTGAACACTGAAGCTTTCTTT.

The rearrangement uses TRBV18 and TRBJ1-2; D unresolved. This CDR3 has 14 residues. Per the germline V gene, CDR1 is KGHSH and CDR2 is LQKENI. The V end was cut by 3 bases, the J end by 2 bases, with 10 bases between. CDR3 nucleotides: TGTGCCAGCTCACCCGGGGTTTTCAACTATGGCTACACCTTC. Translation: CASSPGVFNYGYTF.

The rearrangement uses TRBV5-1 and TRBJ1-2; D remains ambiguous. CDR1 is SGHRS, CDR2 YFSETQ, per germline. The CDR3 totals 15 residues. V was clipped by 0 bases and J by 5 bases, with 14 bases between them. As DNA, the CDR3 is TGCGCCAGCAGCTTGGCAGTAGGGTCCCATTATGGCTACACCTTC. Its protein product is CASSLAVGSHYGYTF.